This TCR beta chain emerged from a study of CD8+ T cells in alopecia areata. Study information: For the treated group, dosing was oral tofacitinib at 5 to 10 mg twice daily.

It was cDNA, reverse transcribed from extracted RNA, that served as the sequencing template. Data came from immunoSEQ multiplex PCR; TCRdb stores just in-frame clones and leaves some out. The sample lists over 150,000 clones; roughly 59% were seen once. Specimen: CD4+ T cells sorted from blood, collected at week 0. The source of this sequence is a human donor with alopecia areata.

In nucleotides, the CDR3 is TGTGCCAGCAGCTCGACCGACCTCACTGAAGCTTTCTTT. Encoded protein: CASSSTDLTEAFF. V and J are TRBV7-3 and TRBJ1-1; the D is unclear. The CDR3 is 13 residues long. Trimming left V 4 bases short and J 4 bases short, with 10 bases between. Per germline, CDR1 SGHTA and CDR2 FQGTGA. Full variable domain (missing parts from reference TRBV7-3 and TRBJ1-1): GAGVSQTPSNKVTEKGKYVELRCDPISGHTALYWYRQSLGQGPEFLIYFQGTGAADDSGLPNDRFFAVRPEGSVSTLKIQRTERGDSAVYLCASSSTDLTEAFFGQGTRLTVV.